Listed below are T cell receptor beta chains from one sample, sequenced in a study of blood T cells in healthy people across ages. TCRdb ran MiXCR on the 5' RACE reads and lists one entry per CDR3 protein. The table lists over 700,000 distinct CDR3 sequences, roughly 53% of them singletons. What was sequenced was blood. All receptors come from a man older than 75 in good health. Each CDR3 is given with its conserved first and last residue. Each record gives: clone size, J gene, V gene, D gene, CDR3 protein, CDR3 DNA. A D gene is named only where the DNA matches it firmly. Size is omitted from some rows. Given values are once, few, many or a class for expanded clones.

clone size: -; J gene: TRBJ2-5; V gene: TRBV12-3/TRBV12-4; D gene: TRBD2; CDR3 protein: CASSHTSGTYNEQYF; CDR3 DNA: TGTGCCAGCAGCCATACTAGCGGGACCTACAATGAGCAGTACTTC
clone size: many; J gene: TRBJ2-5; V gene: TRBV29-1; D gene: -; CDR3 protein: CSVGVRNQETQYF; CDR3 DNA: TGCAGCGTTGGTGTGAGAAATCAAGAGACCCAGTACTTC
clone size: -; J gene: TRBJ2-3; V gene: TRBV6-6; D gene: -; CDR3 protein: CASGQVDTQYF; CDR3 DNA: TGTGCCAGCGGACAAGTGGATACGCAGTATTTT
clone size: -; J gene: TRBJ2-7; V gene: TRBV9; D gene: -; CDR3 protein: CASSVVQGGTAYEQYF; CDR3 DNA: TGTGCCAGCAGCGTAGTCCAGGGGGGGACAGCCTACGAGCAGTACTTC
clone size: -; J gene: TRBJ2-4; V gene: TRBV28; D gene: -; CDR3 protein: CASSWGRSYQAIQYF; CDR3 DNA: TGTGCCAGCAGTTGGGGCAGGTCCTACCAGGCCATTCAGTACTTC
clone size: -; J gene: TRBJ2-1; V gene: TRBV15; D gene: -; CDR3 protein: CATSRGGGSNNEQFF; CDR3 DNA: TGTGCCACCAGCAGAGGGGGCGGGTCAAACAATGAGCAGTTCTTC
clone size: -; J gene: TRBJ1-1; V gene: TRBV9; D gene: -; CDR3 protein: CASSVDSRRGTEAFF; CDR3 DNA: TGTGCCAGCAGCGTAGATAGCAGGCGAGGGACTGAAGCTTTCTTT
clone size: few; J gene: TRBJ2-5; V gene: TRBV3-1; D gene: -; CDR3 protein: CASSPLTGLRETQYF; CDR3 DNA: TGTGCCAGCAGCCCCCTCACAGGGTTGAGAGAGACCCAGTACTTC
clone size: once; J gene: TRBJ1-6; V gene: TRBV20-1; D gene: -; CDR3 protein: CSAREAGRAANSPLHF; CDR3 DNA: TGCAGTGCTAGAGAAGCAGGGCGGGCCGCTAATTCACCCCTCCACTTT
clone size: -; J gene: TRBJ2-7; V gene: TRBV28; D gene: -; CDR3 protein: CASSLKGHEQYF; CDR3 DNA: TGTGCCAGCAGTTTGAAGGGGCACGAGCAGTACTTC
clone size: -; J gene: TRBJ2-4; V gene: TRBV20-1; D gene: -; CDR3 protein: CSARVVRLAKTIQYF; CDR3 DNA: TGCAGTGCTAGAGTGGTCCGCCTAGCCAAAACCATTCAGTACTTC
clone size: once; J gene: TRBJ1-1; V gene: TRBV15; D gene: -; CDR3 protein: CATSRVPENTEAFF; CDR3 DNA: TGTGCCACCAGCAGAGTGCCAGAGAACACTGAAGCTTTCTTT
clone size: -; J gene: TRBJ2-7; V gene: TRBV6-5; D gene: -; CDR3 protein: CASSYSGRGGAYEQYF; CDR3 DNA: TGTGCCAGCAGTTACTCCGGACGAGGGGGAGCCTACGAGCAGTACTTC
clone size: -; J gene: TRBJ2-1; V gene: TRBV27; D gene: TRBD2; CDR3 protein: CASSSVPRVAGQFF; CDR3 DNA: TGTGCCAGCAGTTCCGTACCCCGGGTAGCGGGACAGTTCTTC
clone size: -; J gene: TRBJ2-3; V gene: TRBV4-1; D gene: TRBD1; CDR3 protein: CASSTRQGNAYF; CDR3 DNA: TGCGCCAGCAGCACTCGACAGGGTAACGCGTATTTT
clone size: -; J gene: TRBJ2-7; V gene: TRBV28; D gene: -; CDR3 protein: CASSLWSQGTYEQYF; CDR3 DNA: TGTGCCAGCAGTTTATGGAGTCAGGGAACCTACGAGCAGTACTTC
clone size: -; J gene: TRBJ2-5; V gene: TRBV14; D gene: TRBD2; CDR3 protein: CASSIAGKSQETQYF; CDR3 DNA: TGTGCCAGCAGCATAGCGGGAAAGAGCCAAGAGACCCAGTACTTC
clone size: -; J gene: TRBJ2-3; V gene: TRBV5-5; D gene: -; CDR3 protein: CASSLVGGFGTDTQYF; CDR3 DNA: TGTGCCAGCAGCTTGGTTGGGGGATTCGGCACAGATACGCAGTATTTT
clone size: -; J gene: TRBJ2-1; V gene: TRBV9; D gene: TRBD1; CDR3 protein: CASSPQDRGLNEQFF; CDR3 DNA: TGTGCCAGCAGCCCTCAGGACAGGGGCCTCAATGAGCAGTTCTTC
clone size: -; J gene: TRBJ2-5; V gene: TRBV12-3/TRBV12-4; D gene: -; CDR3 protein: CASRSAETQYF; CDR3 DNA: TGTGCCAGCAGGTCGGCGGAGACCCAGTACTTC
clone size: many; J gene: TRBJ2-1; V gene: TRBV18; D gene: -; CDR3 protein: CASSPLRSSYNEQFF; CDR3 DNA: TGTGCCAGCAGCCCCCTGCGGAGCTCCTACAATGAGCAGTTCTTC
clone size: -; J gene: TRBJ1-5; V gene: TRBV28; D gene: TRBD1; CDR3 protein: CAGKGTGPSNQPQHF; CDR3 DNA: TGTGCCGGAAAGGGGACAGGGCCTAGCAATCAGCCCCAGCATTTT
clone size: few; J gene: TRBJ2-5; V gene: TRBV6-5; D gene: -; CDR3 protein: CASSRRGGRLQETQYF; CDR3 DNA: TGTGCCAGCAGTCGGCGTGGCGGACGCCTCCAAGAGACCCAGTACTTC
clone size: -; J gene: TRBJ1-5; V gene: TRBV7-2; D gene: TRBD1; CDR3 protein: CASTADRGSQPQHF; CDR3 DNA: TGTGCCAGCACCGCGGACAGGGGGTCTCAGCCCCAGCATTTT
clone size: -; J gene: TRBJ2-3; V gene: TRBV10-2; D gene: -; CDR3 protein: CASREARRDAYF; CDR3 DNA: TGCGCCAGCAGGGAAGCACGGAGAGACGCGTATTTT
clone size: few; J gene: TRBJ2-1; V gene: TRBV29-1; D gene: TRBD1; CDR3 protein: CSARQGWDEQFF; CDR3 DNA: TGCAGCGCCAGACAGGGGTGGGATGAGCAGTTCTTC
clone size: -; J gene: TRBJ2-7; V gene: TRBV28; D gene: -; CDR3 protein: CASTTGIYEQYF; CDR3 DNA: TGTGCCAGCACCACAGGGATTTACGAGCAGTACTTC
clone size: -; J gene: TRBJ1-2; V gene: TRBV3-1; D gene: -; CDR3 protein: CASSQVYPDGYTF; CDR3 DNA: TGTGCCAGCAGCCAAGTCTATCCGGATGGCTACACCTTC
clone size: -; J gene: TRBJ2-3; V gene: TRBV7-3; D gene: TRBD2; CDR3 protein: CASSPIAGEGADTQYF; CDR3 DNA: TGTGCCAGCAGCCCAATAGCGGGAGAAGGCGCAGATACGCAGTATTTT
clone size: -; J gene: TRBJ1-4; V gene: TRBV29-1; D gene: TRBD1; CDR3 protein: CSAGAGTGGNEKLFF; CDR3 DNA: TGCAGCGCCGGAGCCGGGACAGGGGGTAATGAAAAACTGTTTTTT
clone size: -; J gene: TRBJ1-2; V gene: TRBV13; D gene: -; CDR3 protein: CASSLGHGGGYTF; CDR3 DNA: TGTGCCAGCAGCTTAGGCCATGGAGGCGGCTACACCTTC
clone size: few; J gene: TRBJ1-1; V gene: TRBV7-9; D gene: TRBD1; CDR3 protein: CASSSTGGLNTEAFF; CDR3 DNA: TGTGCCAGCAGCTCAACAGGGGGCCTTAACACTGAAGCTTTCTTT
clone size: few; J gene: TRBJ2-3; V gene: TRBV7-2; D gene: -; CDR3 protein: CACSPWGAPTDTQYF; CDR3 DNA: TGTGCCTGCAGCCCTTGGGGAGCACCCACAGATACGCAGTATTTT
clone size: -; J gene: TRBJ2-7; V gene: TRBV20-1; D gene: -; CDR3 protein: CGARLGGREQYF; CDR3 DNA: TGCGGTGCCCGCCTCGGGGGGCGCGAGCAGTACTTC
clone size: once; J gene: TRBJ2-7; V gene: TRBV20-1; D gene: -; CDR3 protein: CSAPWGTHEQYF; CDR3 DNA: TGCAGCGCTCCCTGGGGGACCCACGAGCAGTACTTC
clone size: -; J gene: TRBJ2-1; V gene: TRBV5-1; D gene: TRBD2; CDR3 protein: CASSFFPGTSELQGSYNEQFF; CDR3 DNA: TGCGCCAGCAGCTTCTTCCCGGGGACTAGCGAGCTACAGGGCTCCTACAATGAGCAGTTCTTC
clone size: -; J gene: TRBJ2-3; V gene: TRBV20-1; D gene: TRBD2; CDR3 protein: CSATRVVAGVGATDTQYF; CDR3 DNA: TGCAGTGCTACTCGGGTAGTAGCGGGAGTAGGGGCCACAGATACGCAGTATTTT
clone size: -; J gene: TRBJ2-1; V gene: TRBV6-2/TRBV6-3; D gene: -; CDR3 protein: CASSYNFPDEQFF; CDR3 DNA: TGTGCCAGCAGTTACAACTTCCCCGATGAGCAGTTCTTC
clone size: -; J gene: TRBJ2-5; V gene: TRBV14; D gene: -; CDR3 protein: CASSQDSSTGQETQYF; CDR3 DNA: TGTGCCAGCAGCCAAGATTCGTCAACGGGGCAAGAGACCCAGTACTTC
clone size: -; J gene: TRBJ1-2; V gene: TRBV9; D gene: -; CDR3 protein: CASSETGANYGYTF; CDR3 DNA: TGTGCCAGCAGCGAGACAGGTGCTAACTATGGCTACACCTTC
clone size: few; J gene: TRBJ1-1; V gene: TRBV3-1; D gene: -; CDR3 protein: CASTSRDVNTEAFF; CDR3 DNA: TGTGCCAGCACCTCCAGGGACGTGAACACTGAAGCTTTCTTT
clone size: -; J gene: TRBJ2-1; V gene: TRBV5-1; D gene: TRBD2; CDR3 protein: CASTLAGDNEQFF; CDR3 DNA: TGCGCCAGCACCCTAGCGGGAGACAATGAGCAGTTCTTC